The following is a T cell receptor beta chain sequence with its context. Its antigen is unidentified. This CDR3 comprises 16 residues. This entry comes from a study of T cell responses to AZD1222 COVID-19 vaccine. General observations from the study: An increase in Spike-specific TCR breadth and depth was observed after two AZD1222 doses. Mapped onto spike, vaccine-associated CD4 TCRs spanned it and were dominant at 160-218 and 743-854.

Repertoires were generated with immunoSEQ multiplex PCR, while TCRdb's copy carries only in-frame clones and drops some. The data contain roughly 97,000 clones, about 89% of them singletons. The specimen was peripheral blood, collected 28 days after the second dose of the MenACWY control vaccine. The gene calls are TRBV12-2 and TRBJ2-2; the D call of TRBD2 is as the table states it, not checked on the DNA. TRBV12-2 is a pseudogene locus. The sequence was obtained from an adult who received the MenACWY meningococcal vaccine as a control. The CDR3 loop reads CAAWTGGARYTGELFF. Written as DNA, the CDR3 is TGTGCTGCGTGGACCGGGGGGGCCAGATACACCGGGGAGCTGTTTTTT.